This is a list of T cell receptor beta chains from one sample in a study of blood T cell repertoires in COVID-19. Clones were sequenced by immunoSEQ multiplex PCR, and TCRdb holds only the in-frame ones, with some missing. This table has some 200,000 clones, approximately 90% appearing once. Sequenced material: peripheral blood. These receptors were obtained from a man older than 75 with acute or convalescent COVID-19. CDR3s include the opening cysteine and the closing phenylalanine or tryptophan. The order of the fields is J gene, D gene, clone size, V gene, CDR3 protein, CDR3 DNA. D genes are given only for firm matches. Clone size appears in some rows only: once, few, many, or a class for an expanded clone.

J gene: TRBJ1-1
D gene: NA
clone size: NA
V gene: TRBV19
CDR3 protein: CASSTTGMNTEAFF
CDR3 DNA: TGTGCCAGTAGTACAACAGGTATGAACACTGAAGCTTTCTTT

J gene: TRBJ1-3
D gene: NA
clone size: NA
V gene: TRBV3-1/TRBV3-2
CDR3 protein: CASSQDNAPTGRSGNTIYF
CDR3 DNA: TGTGCCAGCAGCCAAGATAATGCCCCGACAGGCCGCTCTGGAAACACCATATATTTT

J gene: TRBJ2-7
D gene: TRBD1
clone size: NA
V gene: TRBV28
CDR3 protein: CASSLPGTGSYEQYF
CDR3 DNA: TGTGCCAGCAGTTTACCTGGGACAGGGTCCTACGAGCAGTACTTC

J gene: TRBJ2-2
D gene: NA
clone size: NA
V gene: TRBV3-1/TRBV3-2
CDR3 protein: CASSLRMDIYTGELFF
CDR3 DNA: TGTGCCAGCAGCCTAAGAATGGACATATACACCGGGGAGCTGTTTTTT

J gene: TRBJ1-6
D gene: NA
clone size: NA
V gene: TRBV5-1
CDR3 protein: CASSWTGVTASSPLHF
CDR3 DNA: TGCGCCAGCAGCTGGACGGGGGTGACTGCCTCCTCACCCCTCCACTTT

J gene: TRBJ2-5
D gene: NA
clone size: NA
V gene: TRBV18
CDR3 protein: CASSPRSGVQETQYF
CDR3 DNA: TGTGCCAGCTCACCACGGTCAGGGGTCCAAGAGACCCAGTACTTC

J gene: TRBJ2-2
D gene: NA
clone size: once
V gene: TRBV18
CDR3 protein: CASSPQDTGELFF
CDR3 DNA: TGTGCCAGCTCACCTCAGGACACCGGGGAGCTGTTTTTT

J gene: TRBJ1-2
D gene: NA
clone size: NA
V gene: TRBV12-2
CDR3 protein: CASRLATDRDDGYTF
CDR3 DNA: TGTGCAAGTCGCTTAGCTACTGACAGGGACGATGGCTACACCTTC

J gene: TRBJ1-4
D gene: TRBD1
clone size: NA
V gene: TRBV3-1/TRBV3-2
CDR3 protein: CASSQDLATGTGYEKLFF
CDR3 DNA: TGTGCCAGCAGCCAAGATTTGGCGACCGGGACAGGGTATGAAAAACTGTTTTTT

J gene: TRBJ2-1
D gene: TRBD1
clone size: NA
V gene: TRBV5-8
CDR3 protein: CASSAGQGAYEQFF
CDR3 DNA: TGTGCCAGCAGCGCGGGACAGGGGGCTTATGAGCAGTTCTTC

J gene: TRBJ1-3
D gene: NA
clone size: NA
V gene: TRBV19
CDR3 protein: CASRWDKTSGNTIYF
CDR3 DNA: TGTGCCAGTCGTTGGGACAAGACCTCTGGAAACACCATATATTTT

J gene: TRBJ2-3
D gene: TRBD2
clone size: NA
V gene: TRBV18
CDR3 protein: CASSPLRAGLSTDTQYF
CDR3 DNA: TGTGCCAGCTCACCACTAAGAGCGGGACTAAGCACAGATACGCAGTATTTT

J gene: TRBJ1-6
D gene: NA
clone size: NA
V gene: TRBV5-1
CDR3 protein: CASSISTVGNSPLHF
CDR3 DNA: TGCGCCAGCAGCATTTCGACAGTGGGTAATTCACCCCTCCACTTT

J gene: TRBJ2-1
D gene: TRBD2
clone size: NA
V gene: TRBV9
CDR3 protein: CASSVGSREGEQFF
CDR3 DNA: TGTGCCAGCAGCGTAGGTAGCAGGGAGGGTGAGCAGTTCTTC

J gene: TRBJ2-1
D gene: NA
clone size: NA
V gene: TRBV11-2
CDR3 protein: CASSPRGGGGSYNEQFF
CDR3 DNA: TGTGCCAGCAGCCCCCGCGGAGGGGGGGGCTCCTACAATGAGCAGTTCTTC

J gene: TRBJ2-1
D gene: TRBD2
clone size: few
V gene: TRBV3-1/TRBV3-2
CDR3 protein: CASRLAGNLENEQFF
CDR3 DNA: TGTGCCAGTCGACTAGCGGGAAACCTCGAGAATGAGCAGTTCTTC

J gene: TRBJ2-2
D gene: TRBD1
clone size: NA
V gene: TRBV6-1
CDR3 protein: CASSDRGLAGELFF
CDR3 DNA: TGTGCCAGCAGTGACAGGGGGCTGGCCGGGGAGCTGTTTTTT